One sample yielded the 8 T cell receptor beta chains listed below, sequenced in a study of shared clonotypes between healthy human individuals (dated by TCRdb to between 2020 and 2021). CD8 naive samples were obtained by positive selection for CCR7 among CD45RO-negative cells, yielding a CD45RA+CCR7+ population from which TemRA cells were excluded. Library construction relied on the immunoSEQ multiplex PCR assay. Here the immuneACCESS table is served through TCRdb, limited to in-frame sequences with V and J called. Missing clones are a known gap in these copies; in checked studies unresolved V genes cover under half, and the rest lacks a known reason. Within this sample are around 700,000 clones, with 92% of them counted one time only. Of the sample, roughly 22% falls within the top ten clones. Sequences were obtained from naive CD8+ T cells sorted from blood. The cell subset or site label corresponds to: CD45RA+CCR7+. All receptors come from a man aged 25-45 years in good health.

The chain employs TRBV4-1 and TRBJ1-1; 8 positions agree with TRBD1. The CDR3 loop spans 18 amino acids. From germline, CDR1 is MGHRA and CDR2 YSYEKL. J lost 3 bases, V lost 0 bases, and 12 bases had no gene match. CDR3 residues: CASSQEPNTEQGDTEAFF. The CDR3 region has the DNA TGCGCCAGCAGCCAAGAACCAAACACCGAACAGGGGGACACTGAAGCTTTCTTT.

J is TRBJ2-3 and V is TRBV27; D unresolved. Trimming cost V 2 bases and J 2 bases, with 11 bases left between them. Germline CDR1 and CDR2: MNHEY and SMNVEV (reference sequence). This CDR3 has 15 amino acids. CDR3 sequence (DNA): TGTGCCAGCAGTTTAAACAGCCACGTCACAGATACGCAGTATTTT. It codes for CASSLNSHVTDTQYF.

The chain is built from TRBV6-6 and TRBJ1-5; D not certain. Germline V CDR1 and CDR2: MNHNY, SVGAGI (reference sequence). This CDR3 has 12 amino acids. The germline V and J ends were trimmed by 2 bases and 6 bases, with 5 bases remaining between them. The CDR3 reads CASSYPPQPQHF. Here the CDR3 DNA reads TGTGCCAGCAGTTACCCCCCTCAGCCCCAGCATTTT.

The gene calls are TRBV7-9 and TRBJ2-3; 7 bases agree with TRBD2. Unmatched junction bases numbered 3, after V lost 3 bases and J lost 0 bases. CDR1 and CDR2 (germline): SEHNR, FQNEAQ (reference sequence). This CDR3 has 15 amino acids. CDR3 DNA sequence: TGTGCCAGCAGCTTCGAGCGGGGTAGCACAGATACGCAGTATTTT. Amino acids: CASSFERGSTDTQYF. The full variable domain, rest sourced from reference TRBV7-9 and TRBJ2-3, is DTGVSQNPRHKITKRGQNVTFRCDPISEHNRLYWYRQTLGQGPEFLTYFQNEAQLEKSRLLSDRFSAERPKGSFSTLEIQRTEQGDSAMYLCASSFERGSTDTQYFGPGTRLTVL.

The CDR3 is CASSLASSYNEQFF. CDR3 coding DNA: TGTGCCAGCAGCTTAGCCAGCTCCTACAATGAGCAGTTCTTC. The chain combines TRBV7-3 with TRBJ2-1; D remains ambiguous. The CDR3 length is 14 residues. Trimming cost V 2 bases and J 0 bases, with 5 bases left between them. In germline, CDR1 is SGHTA, CDR2 FQGTGA.

The chain has TRBV4-3 and TRBJ2-1; a weak D match, TRBD2 (6 bases). Trimming removed 0 bases at V and 7 bases at J, with 16 bases between. CDR1 is LGHNA and CDR2 is YSLEER in the germline V gene. This CDR3 comprises 16 residues. CDR3 amino acids: CASSQDTGLVDNEQFF. The DNA for the CDR3 is TGCGCCAGCAGCCAAGACACGGGACTCGTGGATAATGAGCAGTTCTTC.

Remarks on this clone: Other DNA sequences in this specimen translate into the identical CDR3. This rearrangement joins TRBV27 to TRBJ2-3; maybe TRBD2 (6 bases). This CDR3 has 12 amino acids. Per germline, CDR1 MNHEY and CDR2 SMNVEV (reference sequence). Trimming stripped 2 bases from V and 6 bases from J, with 6 bases between. CDR3 in DNA: TGTGCCAGCAGTTTACGGGGGGATACGCAGTATTTT. It yields the protein CASSLRGDTQYF.

The chain links TRBV28 to TRBJ2-5; 8 nucleotides match TRBD1. This CDR3 region has 14 residues. Per germline, CDR1 MDHEN and CDR2 SYDVKM. J was trimmed by 5 bases and V by 4 bases; bases with no gene match: 6. CDR3 region: CASSSTGVGETQYF. In DNA form, the CDR3 reads TGTGCCAGCAGTTCGACAGGGGTTGGGGAGACCCAGTACTTC.